Presented here are 23 T cell receptor beta chains from one specimen sequenced in a study of cytomegalovirus exposure and HLA in healthy donors. Clones were sequenced by immunoSEQ multiplex PCR, and TCRdb holds only the in-frame ones, with some missing. The sample records some 180,000 clones, around nine tenths being singletons. Material: PBMCs. The receptors stem from a man under 40 in good health and CMV-seropositive.

As DNA, the CDR3 is TGCGCCAGCAGCACACGACAGGGTTCAGACAATGAGCAGTTCTTC. This gives the protein CASSTRQGSDNEQFF. This rearrangement joins TRBV5-1 to TRBJ2-1, with 7 bases lining up with TRBD1. The germline V gene has CDR1 SGHRS and CDR2 YFSETQ. The CDR3 runs to 15 residues. The J segment lost 5 bases and the V segment lost 4 bases, leaving 9 bases of the junction unmatched.

Only one count was recorded for this clone. J is TRBJ1-3 and V is TRBV5-1, with D unresolved. The V and J ends lost 1 base and 1 base respectively, with 9 bases between them. Germline loops: CDR1 SGHRS, CDR2 YFSETQ. This CDR3 is built from 15 residues. The CDR3 sequence is CASSLQVGSGNTIYF. The CDR3 DNA reads TGCGCCAGCAGCTTGCAGGTTGGGTCTGGAAACACCATATATTTT.

The chain recombines TRBV6-5 with TRBJ1-5; 8 bases map to TRBD1. This CDR3 has 15 residues. The V segment lost 5 bases and the J segment 1 base; nucleotides outside the gene matches: 4. Germline CDR1 and CDR2: MNHEY and SVGAGI. CDR3 nucleotides: TGTGCCAGCAGTAAAGACAGGGGCAGCAATCAGCCCCAGCATTTT. It encodes CASSKDRGSNQPQHF.

V is TRBV9 and J is TRBJ1-2; TRBD1 might be the D (6 bases). Between the trimmed V and J ends, which lost 3 bases and 7 bases, there was a span of 19 bases. The CDR3 is 15 residues long. Looked up from germline, CDR1 is SGDLS and CDR2 is YYNGEE. CDR3 in amino acids: CASSASRGNRFGYTF. The CDR3 DNA sequence: TGTGCCAGCAGCGCCAGCAGGGGAAACAGATTTGGCTACACCTTC.

V usage is TRBV9 and J usage is TRBJ2-7; 9 bases agree with TRBD1. The CDR3 runs to 15 residues. With 2 bases clipped from V and 4 bases from J, the junction kept 7 bases outside the gene matches. Germline-derived CDR1 and CDR2 are SGDLS and YYNGEE. The CDR3 spells CASSVGQGYLYEQYF. Here the CDR3 DNA reads TGTGCCAGCAGCGTTGGACAGGGGTATCTGTACGAGCAGTACTTC.

V is TRBV29-1 and J is TRBJ2-7; D gene ambiguous. The V end was cut by 0 bases, the J end by 0 bases, with 6 bases between. Germline V lookup: CDR1 SQVTM, CDR2 ANQGSEA. The CDR3 runs to 13 residues. The CDR3 protein is CSVEDRISYEQYF. Written as DNA, the CDR3 is TGCAGCGTTGAAGACCGGATCTCCTACGAGCAGTACTTC.

The V call is TRBV4-3, the J call TRBJ2-3; perhaps TRBD2 as D (6 bases). Per the germline V gene, CDR1 is LGHNA and CDR2 is YSLEER. The CDR3 length is 15 residues. Trimming removed 4 bases from V and 2 bases from J, with 13 bases in between. The CDR3 here is CASSPSAGSTDTQYF. In nucleotides, the CDR3 is TGCGCCAGCAGCCCATCGGCGGGGTCCACAGATACGCAGTATTTT.

The chain couples TRBV28 to TRBJ2-7, with a possible D match to TRBD1 (6 bases). The germline V gene has CDR1 MDHEN and CDR2 SYDVKM. V was clipped by 6 bases and J by 1 base, with 7 bases between them. This CDR3 region has 12 residues. CDR3 bases: TGTGCCAGCAGAACAGGGTCCTACGAGCAGTACTTC. The encoded protein is CASRTGSYEQYF.

The chain couples TRBV21-1 to TRBJ2-3; the tabulated D call, TRBD2, remains unverified against the DNA. TRBV21-1 is given as a pseudogene. The CDR3 is made up of 17 amino acids. The CDR3 DNA reads TGTGCCAGCAGCAAATCTGCGGGGTTTCCGCGGGGAGATACGCAGTATTTT. Protein sequence: CASSKSAGFPRGDTQYF.

The gene calls are TRBV15 and TRBJ2-1; TRBD2 agrees at 12 bases. The CDR3 loop spans 17 amino acids. Germline V CDR1 and CDR2: LNHNV, YYDKDF (reference sequence). Trimming cost V 3 bases and J 7 bases; bases outside gene matches: 10. The CDR3: CATSRGVGLAGRNEQFF. The DNA for the CDR3 is TGTGCCACCAGCAGGGGGGTAGGACTAGCGGGACGAAATGAGCAGTTCTTC.

The genes are TRBV29-1 and TRBJ1-2; the D gene is possibly TRBD1 (6 bases). The germline gives CDR1 SQVTM, CDR2 ANQGSEA. Trimming removed 1 base at V and 7 bases at J, with 19 bases between. The CDR3 runs 15 residues. CDR3 sequence (DNA): TGCAGCGTTGAAGGAGGGCGCAGGGGAACGATTGGCTACACCTTC. This translates into CSVEGGRRGTIGYTF.

The rearrangement uses TRBV5-1 and TRBJ2-3, with TRBD1 matching 9 bases. Germline-derived CDR1 and CDR2 are SGHRS and YFSETQ. CDR3 length: 16 amino acids. Germline trimming cut 4 bases from V and 4 bases from J; bases unmatched to any gene: 10. The CDR3 loop is CASSSRTGARPDTQYF. In nucleotides, the CDR3 is TGCGCCAGCAGCAGCCGGACAGGGGCAAGGCCAGATACGCAGTATTTT.

The chain is built from TRBV29-1 and TRBJ2-7; D is undetermined. CDR3 length: 13 residues. CDR1 and CDR2 from the germline V gene are SQVTM and ANQGSEA. The V gene lost 6 bases and the J gene lost 6 bases, with 18 bases spanning the gap. The CDR3 sequence is CSVGNSDVLEQYF. CDR3 DNA sequence: TGCAGCGTGGGGAACAGCGACGTCCTCGAGCAGTACTTC.

V gene TRBV6-6 combines with J gene TRBJ1-1; 7 bases line up with TRBD1. Losses at the gene ends were 0 bases for V and 4 bases for J; bases not matched to a gene: 5. This CDR3 is 15 amino acids long. The germline CDR1 and CDR2 sequences are MNHNY and SVGAGI (reference sequence). CDR3 in DNA: TGTGCCAGCAGTTACTCCAGGGGGTCAGGCACTGAAGCTTTCTTT. As protein: CASSYSRGSGTEAFF.

The chain has TRBV6-5 and TRBJ2-7; D is perhaps TRBD1 or TRBD2 (5 bases each). Germline CDR1 and CDR2: MNHEY and SVGAGI. CDR3 length equals 12 residues. V was shortened by 6 bases and J by 7 bases, with 13 bases between the two germline ends. The CDR3 sequence is CASSPLEGEQYF. The CDR3, as DNA: TGTGCCAGCAGCCCACTTGAGGGGGAGCAGTACTTC.

This clone has a handful of counts. The chain has TRBV6-6 and TRBJ2-3, with D unresolved. V was trimmed by 1 base and J by 2 bases, leaving 13 bases between them. CDR1 and CDR2 (germline): MNHNY, SVGAGI (reference sequence). The CDR3 consists of 16 residues. The CDR3 coding sequence is TGTGCCAGCAGTTACTTTGCTAACGCATTCACAGATACGCAGTATTTT. It yields the protein CASSYFANAFTDTQYF.

About this clone: The identical CDR3 is also encoded by other nucleotide sequences in the sample. The J gene is TRBJ1-2, the V gene TRBV11-2, with TRBD1 matching over 10 bases. Germline assignment: CDR1 SGHAT and CDR2 FQNNGV. The J segment lost 2 bases and the V segment lost 5 bases, leaving 2 bases of the junction unmatched. The CDR3 has 14 residues. The DNA for the CDR3 is TGTGCCAGCAGCCTGGGACAGGGGAACTATGGCTACACCTTC. Amino acid sequence: CASSLGQGNYGYTF.

The chain couples TRBV15 to TRBJ2-5; D gene uncertain. Germline CDR1 and CDR2: LNHNV and YYDKDF (reference sequence). The CDR3 has 16 amino acids. V lost 0 bases and J 0 bases, leaving 11 bases between the germline ends. The CDR3 spells CATSRDDQRHQETQYF. The CDR3, as DNA: TGTGCCACCAGCAGAGATGACCAGAGACACCAAGAGACCCAGTACTTC.

The rearrangement links TRBV9 to TRBJ2-6; 7 bases fit TRBD1. The ends lost 3 bases at V and 2 bases at J; junction bases unmatched: 17. Germline-derived CDR1 and CDR2 are SGDLS and YYNGEE. The CDR3 runs to 20 residues. DNA for the CDR3: TGTGCCAGCAGCGGAGGGATTAGGAGACAGGGCCATCCTGGGGCCAACGTCCTGACTTTC. Protein: CASSGGIRRQGHPGANVLTF.

This clone has more than one count but fewer than ten. This rearrangement joins TRBV6-5 to TRBJ1-5, with TRBD1 as a possible D gene (5 bases). Trimming removed 5 bases from V and 6 bases from J, with 14 bases in between. Per the germline V gene, CDR1 is MNHEY and CDR2 is SVGAGI. The CDR3 covers 14 residues. The CDR3 nucleotides read TGTGCCAGCAGTCAGCAGGGTCTGGGTCAGCCCCAGCATTTT. Its translation is CASSQQGLGQPQHF.

The V call is TRBV19, the J call TRBJ2-7; D is possibly TRBD1 (6 bases). Trimming removed 3 bases at V and 2 bases at J, with 14 bases between. The germline V gene has CDR1 LNHDA and CDR2 SQIVND (reference sequence). CDR3 length equals 15 residues. The CDR3 DNA is TGTGCCAGTAGTATGGGACACTCCTCAGCCTACGAGCAGTACTTC. Amino acid sequence: CASSMGHSSAYEQYF.

The chain is built from TRBV27 and TRBJ2-7; possibly TRBD2 for D (6 bases). This CDR3 spans 13 amino acids. Germline V lookup: CDR1 MNHEY, CDR2 SMNVEV (reference sequence). V shed 10 bases and J shed 1 base, with 14 bases lying between them. The CDR3 DNA reads as TGTGCCACCGGATCCGGGAGATCCTACGAGCAGTACTTC. As protein: CATGSGRSYEQYF.

In nucleotides, the CDR3 is TGTGCCAGCAGTTCCCAAAGGACAATTGATAGATCTTCACCCCTCCACTTT. It encodes CASSSQRTIDRSSPLHF. The chain uses TRBV27 and TRBJ1-6; D possibly corresponds to TRBD1 (5 bases). This CDR3 region has 17 residues. The V end was cut by 4 bases, the J end by 9 bases, with 22 bases between. Germline CDR1 and CDR2: MNHEY and SMNVEV (reference sequence).